The TCR beta chain described here comes from a study of cytomegalovirus exposure and HLA in healthy donors. Notes on the study in general: Reported performance of the classifier showed diagnosis of cytomegalovirus status with high specificity and sensitivity. 164 TCR beta chains were listed as cytomegalovirus-associated. CMV antigen specificity was confirmed in vitro for a few CMV-associated chains.

Concerning this clone: No antigen is known for it.

The germline V gene has CDR1 MGHRA and CDR2 YSYEKL. This CDR3 region has 16 residues. Unmatched junction bases numbered 8, after V lost 2 bases and J lost 4 bases. Sequenced by immunoSEQ multiplex PCR; TCRdb stores in-frame clones only, minus some. The repertoire holds over 100,000 clones, with 88% as singletons. Separation from the 666-subject first cohort characterized the roughly 110-subject validation cohort, to which the donors belonged. The rearrangement links TRBV4-1 to TRBJ1-2; 9 nucleotides match TRBD1. This TCR derives from a woman under 30 in good health and CMV-seronegative. Sequencing input: PBMCs. This CDR3 is CASSQSFMTGGYGYTF. CDR3 coding DNA: TGCGCCAGCAGCCAATCCTTTATGACAGGGGGCTATGGCTACACCTTC.